This T cell receptor (beta chain) comes out of a study of beta chain features in type 1 diabetes. Study-level findings and limits: People with Type 1 diabetes carried modestly yet significantly shorter TCRB CDR3s in all four CD4+ subsets. Patients showed naive, central memory and Treg TCRB repertoires that appeared more similar than those of healthy donors.

A single heparinised draw of approximately 0.12 L on average was taken per donor. Central memory, naive, regulatory and stem cell-like memory CD4+ cells were sorted by CD45RO/CCR7/CD25/CD127/CD95/CD27. Note on this clone: Its specificity is not known.

Sequenced material consisted of expressed TCRB transcripts (all of the isolated RNA was reverse transcribed). Produced via immunoSEQ multiplex PCR; TCRdb's table is partial and in-frame only. The repertoire holds around 250,000 clones, with less than 30% as singletons. Input material: naive CD4+ T cells from blood. The clonotype originates from a woman between 25 and 40 years old with type 1 diabetes.

The DNA of the CDR3 is TGTGCCAGCAGCTTATCCCTAGGACAAAACGGCTACACCTTC. It translates to CASSLSLGQNGYTF. This chain joins TRBV11-2 and TRBJ1-2; D might be TRBD1 (5 bases). CDR3 size: 14 residues. Germline V gene sequence: CDR1 SGHAT, CDR2 FQNNGV. Trimming removed 2 bases from V and 8 bases from J, with 15 bases in between. Together with reference TRBV11-2 and TRBJ1-2, the CDR3 gives the full variable domain: EAGVAQSPRYKIIEKRQSVAFWCNPISGHATLYWYQQILGQGPKLLIQFQNNGVVDDSQLPKDRFSAERLKGVDSTLKIQPAKLEDSAVYLCASSLSLGQNGYTFGSGTRLTVV.